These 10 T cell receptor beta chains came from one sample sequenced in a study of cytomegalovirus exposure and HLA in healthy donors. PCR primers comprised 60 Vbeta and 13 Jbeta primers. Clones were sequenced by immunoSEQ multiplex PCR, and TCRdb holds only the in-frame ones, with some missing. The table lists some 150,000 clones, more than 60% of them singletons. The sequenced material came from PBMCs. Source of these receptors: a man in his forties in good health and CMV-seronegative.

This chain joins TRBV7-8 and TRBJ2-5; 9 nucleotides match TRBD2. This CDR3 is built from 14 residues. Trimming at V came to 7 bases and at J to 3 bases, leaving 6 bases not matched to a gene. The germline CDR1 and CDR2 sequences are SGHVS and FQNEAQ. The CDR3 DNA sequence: TGTGCCAGCATCCCAGCGGGGGGCAAAGAGACCCAGTACTTC. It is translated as CASIPAGGKETQYF.

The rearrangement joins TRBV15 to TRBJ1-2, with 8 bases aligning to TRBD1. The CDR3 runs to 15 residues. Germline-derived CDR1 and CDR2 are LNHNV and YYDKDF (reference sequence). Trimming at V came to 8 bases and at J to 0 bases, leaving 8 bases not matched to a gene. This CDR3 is CATWDRRSANYGYTF. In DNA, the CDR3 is TGTGCCACCTGGGACAGGCGTTCCGCTAACTATGGCTACACCTTC.

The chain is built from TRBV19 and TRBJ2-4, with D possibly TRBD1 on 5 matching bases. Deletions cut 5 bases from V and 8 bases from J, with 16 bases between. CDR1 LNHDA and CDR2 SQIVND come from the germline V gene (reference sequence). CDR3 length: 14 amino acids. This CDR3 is CASSSQGGQDIQYF. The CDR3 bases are TGTGCCAGTAGTTCCCAGGGTGGGCAGGACATTCAGTACTTC.

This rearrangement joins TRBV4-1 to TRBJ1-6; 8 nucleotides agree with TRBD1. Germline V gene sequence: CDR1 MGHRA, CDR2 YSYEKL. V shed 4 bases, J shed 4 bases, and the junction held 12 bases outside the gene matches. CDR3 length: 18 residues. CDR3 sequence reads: CASSPRSGQGGYNSPLHF. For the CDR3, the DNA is TGCGCCAGCAGCCCCCGCTCCGGACAGGGCGGGTATAATTCACCCCTCCACTTT.

The CDR3 DNA sequence: TGTGCCAGCAGTGATCGAGGGGGATCCTACGAGCAGTACTTC. Protein product: CASSDRGGSYEQYF. This chain joins TRBV2 and TRBJ2-7, with D perhaps TRBD1 (6 bases). The V end lost 3 bases, the J end lost 1 base, and 10 bases lay between the germline ends. This CDR3 region has 14 residues. Germline-derived CDR1 and CDR2 are SNHLY and FYNNEI. Full variable domain (missing parts from reference TRBV2 and TRBJ2-7): EPEVTQTPSHQVTQMGQEVILRCVPISNHLYFYWYRQILGQKVEFLVSFYNNEISEKSEIFDDQFSVERPDGSNFTLKIRSTKLEDSAMYFCASSDRGGSYEQYFGPGTRLTVT.

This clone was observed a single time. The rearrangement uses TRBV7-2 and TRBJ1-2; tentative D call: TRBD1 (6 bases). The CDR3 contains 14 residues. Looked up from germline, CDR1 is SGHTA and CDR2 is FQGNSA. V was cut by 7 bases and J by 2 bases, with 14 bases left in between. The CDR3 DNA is TGTGCCAGCAACCCAGGGGCGCACAACTATGGCTACACCTTC. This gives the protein CASNPGAHNYGYTF.

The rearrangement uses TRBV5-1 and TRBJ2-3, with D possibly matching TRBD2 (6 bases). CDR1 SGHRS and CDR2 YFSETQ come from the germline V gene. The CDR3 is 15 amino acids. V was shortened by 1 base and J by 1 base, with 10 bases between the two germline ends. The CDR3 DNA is TGCGCCAGCAGCTTGCGGGGGATACGCACAGATACGCAGTATTTT. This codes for CASSLRGIRTDTQYF.

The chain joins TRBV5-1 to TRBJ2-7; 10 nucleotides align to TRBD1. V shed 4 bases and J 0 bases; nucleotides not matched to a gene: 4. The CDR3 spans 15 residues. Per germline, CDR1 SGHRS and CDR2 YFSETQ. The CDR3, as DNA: TGCGCCAGCAGCCAGGGACAGGGGTACTCCTACGAGCAGTACTTC. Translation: CASSQGQGYSYEQYF.

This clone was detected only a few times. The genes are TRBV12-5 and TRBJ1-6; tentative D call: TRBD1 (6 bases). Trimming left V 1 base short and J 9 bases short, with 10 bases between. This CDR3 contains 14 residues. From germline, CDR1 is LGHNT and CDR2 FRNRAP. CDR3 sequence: CASGLGQVRSPLHF. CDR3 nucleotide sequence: TGTGCTAGTGGTTTGGGACAGGTTCGTTCACCCCTCCACTTT.

CDR3 nucleotide sequence: TGTGCCAGCAGCTCTTTCGGGGCGGGGGTTAGCTCCTACGAGCAGTACTTC. Protein sequence: CASSSFGAGVSSYEQYF. This chain connects TRBV7-8 to TRBJ2-7; TRBD2 agrees at 7 bases. CDR3 length equals 17 residues. The V gene end was trimmed by 4 bases and the J gene end by 0 bases; junction bases not matched to a gene: 12. Germline V CDR1 and CDR2: SGHVS, FQNEAQ.